The subject of this entry is one T cell receptor (beta chain). TCRdb used MiXCR to reprocess the reads, holding one entry per CDR3 protein. The table records 150,000 to 200,000 distinct CDR3 sequences, around 20% of them present only once. The sample is drawn from a study of T cell repertoires in cytomegalovirus infection. The sequencing input was PBMCs. The clonotype originates from a human donor in good health (CMV status not recorded). Some clones in this sample may be carry-over from other donors' samples.

CDR3 amino acids: CAISGDRGGNNEQFF. The CDR3 coding sequence is TGTGCCATCAGTGGGGACAGGGGGGGTAACAATGAGCAGTTCTTC. This chain links TRBV10-3 with TRBJ2-1; TRBD1 matches 11 bases. The V gene end was trimmed by 4 bases and the J gene end by 5 bases; junction bases not matched to a gene: 4. The CDR3 runs to 15 residues. Germline V lookup: CDR1 ENHRY, CDR2 SYGVKD.